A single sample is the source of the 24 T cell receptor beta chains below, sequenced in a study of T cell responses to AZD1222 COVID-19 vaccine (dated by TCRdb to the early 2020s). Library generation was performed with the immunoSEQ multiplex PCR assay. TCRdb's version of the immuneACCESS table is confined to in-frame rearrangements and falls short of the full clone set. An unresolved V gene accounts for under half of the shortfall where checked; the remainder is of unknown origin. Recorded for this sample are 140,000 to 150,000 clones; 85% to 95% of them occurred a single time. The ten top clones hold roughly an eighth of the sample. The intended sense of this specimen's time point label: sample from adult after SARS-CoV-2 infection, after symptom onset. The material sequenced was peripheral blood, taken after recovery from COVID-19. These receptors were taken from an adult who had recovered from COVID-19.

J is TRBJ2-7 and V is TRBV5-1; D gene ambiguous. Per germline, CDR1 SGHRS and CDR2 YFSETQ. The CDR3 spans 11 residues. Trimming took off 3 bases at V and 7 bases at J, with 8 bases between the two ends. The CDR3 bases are TGCGCCAGCAGCTGGGCTCGAGAGCAGTACTTC. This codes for CASSWAREQYF.

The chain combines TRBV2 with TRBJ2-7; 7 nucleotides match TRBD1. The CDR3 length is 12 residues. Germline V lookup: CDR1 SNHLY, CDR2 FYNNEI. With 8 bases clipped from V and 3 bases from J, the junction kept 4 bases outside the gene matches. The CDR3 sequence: CASGRDSYEQYF. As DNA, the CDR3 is TGTGCCAGCGGACGGGACAGCTACGAGCAGTACTTC.

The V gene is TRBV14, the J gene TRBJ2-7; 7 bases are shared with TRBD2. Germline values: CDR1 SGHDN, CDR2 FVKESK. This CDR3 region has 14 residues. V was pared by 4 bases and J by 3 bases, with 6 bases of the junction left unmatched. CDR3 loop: CASSPGRGRYEQYF. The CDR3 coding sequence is TGTGCCAGCAGCCCGGGGAGGGGACGCTACGAGCAGTACTTC.

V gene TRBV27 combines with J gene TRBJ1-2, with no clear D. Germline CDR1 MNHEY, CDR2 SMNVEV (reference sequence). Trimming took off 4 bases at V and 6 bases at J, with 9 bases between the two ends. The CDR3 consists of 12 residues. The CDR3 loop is CASSSPGNGYTF. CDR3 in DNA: TGTGCCAGCAGTTCCCCCGGCAATGGCTACACCTTC.

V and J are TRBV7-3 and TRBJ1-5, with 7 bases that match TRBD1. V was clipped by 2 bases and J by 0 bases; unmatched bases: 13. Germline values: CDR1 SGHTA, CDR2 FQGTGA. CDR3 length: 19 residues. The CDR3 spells CASSLPTGLDRGSNQPQHF. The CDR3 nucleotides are TGTGCCAGCAGCTTACCGACAGGGCTTGACCGGGGTAGCAATCAGCCCCAGCATTTT. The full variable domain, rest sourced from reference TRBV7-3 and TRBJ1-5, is GAGVSQTPSNKVTEKGKYVELRCDPISGHTALYWYRQSLGQGPEFLIYFQGTGAADDSGLPNDRFFAVRPEGSVSTLKIQRTERGDSAVYLCASSLPTGLDRGSNQPQHFGDGTRLSIL.

The CDR3 DNA is TGTGCCAGCAGCTTAATAGGGACTGAGCAGTTCTTC. Translating gives CASSLIGTEQFF. The chain uses TRBV7-9 and TRBJ2-1, with D tentatively TRBD1 or TRBD2 (5 bases each). The CDR3 covers 12 residues. V lost 2 bases to trimming and J lost 9 bases, with 8 bases between them. Germline V CDR1 and CDR2: SEHNR, FQNEAQ (reference sequence). Together with reference TRBV7-9 and TRBJ2-1, the CDR3 gives the full variable domain: DTGVSQNPRHKITKRGQNVTFRCDPISEHNRLYWYRQTLGQGPEFLTYFQNEAQLEKSRLLSDRFSAERPKGSFSTLEIQRTEQGDSAMYLCASSLIGTEQFFGPGTRLTVL.

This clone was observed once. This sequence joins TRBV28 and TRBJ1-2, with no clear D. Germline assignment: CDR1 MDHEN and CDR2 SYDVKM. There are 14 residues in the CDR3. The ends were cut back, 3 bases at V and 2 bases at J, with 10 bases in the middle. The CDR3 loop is CASSFIRTNYGYTF. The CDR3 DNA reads TGTGCCAGCAGTTTCATTCGGACGAACTATGGCTACACCTTC.

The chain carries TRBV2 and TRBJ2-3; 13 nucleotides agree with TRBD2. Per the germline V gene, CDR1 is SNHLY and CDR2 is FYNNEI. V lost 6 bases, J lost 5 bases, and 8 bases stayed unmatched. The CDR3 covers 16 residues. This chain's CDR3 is CASRRTSGRREDTQYF. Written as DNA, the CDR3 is TGTGCCAGCAGGCGGACTAGCGGGAGAAGAGAAGATACGCAGTATTTT.

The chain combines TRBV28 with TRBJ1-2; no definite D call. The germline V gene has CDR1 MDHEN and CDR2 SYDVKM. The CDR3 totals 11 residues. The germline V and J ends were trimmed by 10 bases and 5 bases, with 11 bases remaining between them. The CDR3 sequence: CATGSLYGYTF. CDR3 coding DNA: TGTGCCACGGGATCACTATATGGCTACACCTTC.

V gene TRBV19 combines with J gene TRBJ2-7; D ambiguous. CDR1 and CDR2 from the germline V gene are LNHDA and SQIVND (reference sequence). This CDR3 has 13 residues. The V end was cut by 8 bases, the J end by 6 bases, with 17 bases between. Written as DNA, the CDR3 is TGTGCCAGTGGGCCGGAACTTTGGGGCGAGCAGTACTTC. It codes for CASGPELWGEQYF.

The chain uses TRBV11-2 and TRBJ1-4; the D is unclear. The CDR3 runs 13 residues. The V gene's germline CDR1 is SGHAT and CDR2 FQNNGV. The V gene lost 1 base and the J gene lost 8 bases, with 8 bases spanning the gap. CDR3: CASSLVRSEKLFF. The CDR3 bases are TGTGCCAGCAGCTTAGTTCGCTCCGAAAAACTGTTTTTT.

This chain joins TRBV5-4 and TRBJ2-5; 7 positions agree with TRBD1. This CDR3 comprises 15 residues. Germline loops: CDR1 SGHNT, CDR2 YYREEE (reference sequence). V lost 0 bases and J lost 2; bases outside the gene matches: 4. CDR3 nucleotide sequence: TGTGCCAGCAGCTTGGGAGGGGGCGGTCAAGAGACCCAGTACTTC. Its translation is CASSLGGGGQETQYF.

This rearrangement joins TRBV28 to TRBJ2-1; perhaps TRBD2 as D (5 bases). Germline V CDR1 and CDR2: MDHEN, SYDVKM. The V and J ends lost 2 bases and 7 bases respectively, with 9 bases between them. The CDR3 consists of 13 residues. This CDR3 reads CASSLGLRNEQFF. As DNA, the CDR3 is TGTGCCAGCAGTTTAGGACTCAGGAATGAGCAGTTCTTC. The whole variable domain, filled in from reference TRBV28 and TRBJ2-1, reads DVKVTQSSRYLVKRTGEKVFLECVQDMDHENMFWYRQDPGLGLRLIYFSYDVKMKEKGDIPEGYSVSREKKERFSLILESASTNQTSMYLCASSLGLRNEQFFGPGTRLTVL.

The CDR3 DNA sequence: TGCGCCAGCAGAGCCTCGGGGAGGACAGACGAGCAGTACTTC. Protein: CASRASGRTDEQYF. V is TRBV5-1 and J is TRBJ2-7; either TRBD1 or TRBD2 may supply D (6 bases each). CDR3 length: 14 residues. V lost 5 bases and J 5 bases, leaving 17 bases between the germline ends. Germline V lookup: CDR1 SGHRS, CDR2 YFSETQ.

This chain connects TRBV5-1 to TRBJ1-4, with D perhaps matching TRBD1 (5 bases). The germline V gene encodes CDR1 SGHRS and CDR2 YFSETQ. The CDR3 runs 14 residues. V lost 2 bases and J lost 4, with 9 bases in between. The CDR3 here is CASSFGQGNEKLFF. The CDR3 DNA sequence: TGCGCCAGCAGCTTTGGTCAGGGTAATGAAAAACTGTTTTTT.

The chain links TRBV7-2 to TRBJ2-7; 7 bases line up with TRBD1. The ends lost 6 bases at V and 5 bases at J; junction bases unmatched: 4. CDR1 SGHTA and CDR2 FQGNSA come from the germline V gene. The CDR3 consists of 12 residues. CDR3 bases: TGTGCCAGCAGAACAGGGGTACACGAGCAGTACTTC. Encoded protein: CASRTGVHEQYF. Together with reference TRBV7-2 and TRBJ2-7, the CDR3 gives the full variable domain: GAGVSQSPSNKVTEKGKDVELRCDPISGHTALYWYRQSLGQGLEFLIYFQGNSAPDKSGLPSDRFSAERTGGSVSTLTIQRTQQEDSAVYLCASRTGVHEQYFGPGTRLTVT.

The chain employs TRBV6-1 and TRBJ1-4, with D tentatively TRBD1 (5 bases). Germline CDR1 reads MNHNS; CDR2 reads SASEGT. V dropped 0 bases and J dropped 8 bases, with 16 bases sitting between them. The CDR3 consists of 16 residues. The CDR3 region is CASSEARGVFGEKLFF. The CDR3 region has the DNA TGTGCCAGCAGTGAAGCCAGAGGGGTTTTTGGCGAAAAACTGTTTTTT.

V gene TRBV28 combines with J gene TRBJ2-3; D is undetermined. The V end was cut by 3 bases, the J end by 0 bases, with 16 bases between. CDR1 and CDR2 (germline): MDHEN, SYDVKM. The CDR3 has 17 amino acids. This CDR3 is CASSFPSRASSTDTQYF. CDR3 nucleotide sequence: TGTGCCAGCAGTTTCCCGAGTAGGGCCTCTAGCACAGATACGCAGTATTTT.

CDR3 amino acids: CASSLFTGQNNQPQHF. DNA for the CDR3: TGTGCCAGCAGTTTATTTACGGGACAAAACAATCAGCCCCAGCATTTT. The chain has TRBV28 and TRBJ1-5, with D possibly TRBD1 on 6 matching bases. The CDR3 runs to 16 residues. V was shortened by 1 base and J by 3 bases, with 13 bases between the two germline ends. In germline, CDR1 is MDHEN, CDR2 SYDVKM.

CDR3 sequence: CASSNGQVQETQYF. In DNA, the CDR3 is TGCGCCAGCAGCAACGGACAGGTCCAAGAGACCCAGTACTTC. The rearrangement links TRBV5-1 to TRBJ2-5; 7 bases align to TRBD1. The V segment lost 4 bases and the J segment 1 base; nucleotides outside the gene matches: 4. CDR1 and CDR2 from the germline V gene are SGHRS and YFSETQ. The CDR3 is made up of 14 amino acids.

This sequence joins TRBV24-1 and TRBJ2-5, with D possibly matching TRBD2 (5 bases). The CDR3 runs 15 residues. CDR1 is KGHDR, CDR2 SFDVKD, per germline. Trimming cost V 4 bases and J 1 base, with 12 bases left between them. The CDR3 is CATSDRTVLQETQYF. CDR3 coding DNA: TGTGCCACCAGTGACCGGACTGTACTCCAAGAGACCCAGTACTTC.

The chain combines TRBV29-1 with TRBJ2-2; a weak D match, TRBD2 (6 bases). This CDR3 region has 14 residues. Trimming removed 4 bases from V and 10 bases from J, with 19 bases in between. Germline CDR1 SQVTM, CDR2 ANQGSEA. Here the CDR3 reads CSVGMTGASVELFF. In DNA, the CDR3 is TGCAGCGTTGGAATGACGGGAGCGTCCGTGGAGCTGTTTTTT.

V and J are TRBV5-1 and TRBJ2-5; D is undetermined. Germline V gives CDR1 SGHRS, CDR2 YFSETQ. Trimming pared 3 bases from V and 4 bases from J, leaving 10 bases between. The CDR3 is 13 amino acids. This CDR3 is CASSSLLGETQYF. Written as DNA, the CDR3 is TGCGCCAGCAGCTCCCTTTTGGGAGAGACCCAGTACTTC.

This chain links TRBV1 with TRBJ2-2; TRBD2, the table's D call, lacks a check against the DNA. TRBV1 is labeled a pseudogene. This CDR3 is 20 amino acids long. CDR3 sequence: CTSSQDHRRVAGWNTGELFF. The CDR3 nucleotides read TGCACCAGCAGCCAAGATCATAGGAGGGTAGCGGGATGGAACACCGGGGAGCTGTTTTTT.